The 16 T cell receptor beta chains reported below all come from one sample, sequenced in a study of CD8 T cells in ankylosing spondylitis. Using its own MiXCR run on the 5' RACE reads, TCRdb lists one record per CDR3 protein. Among some 240,000 distinct CDR3 sequences listed, around 25% were seen once. Sequencing input: blood, either unsorted or a sorted T cell fraction (not recorded which). Receptors originate from a male donor with ankylosing spondylitis or in good health (not recorded which).

The CDR3 bases are TGTGCCAGCAGTGACGTTAGCAATCAGCCCCAGCATTTT. It translates to CASSDVSNQPQHF. The chain uses TRBV2 and TRBJ1-5; no firm D call. CDR1 is SNHLY, CDR2 FYNNEI, per germline. Between the trimmed V and J ends, which lost 3 bases and 0 bases, there was a span of 3 bases. This CDR3 spans 13 amino acids.

In its sample, this clonotype was seen many times. The chain has TRBV20-1 and TRBJ1-1; D perhaps matches TRBD1 (5 bases). The V gene lost 5 bases and the J gene lost 0 bases, with 16 bases spanning the gap. Germline CDR1 and CDR2: DFQATT and SNEGSKA (reference sequence). This CDR3 is built from 15 residues. CDR3 loop: CSAGDQGRLNTEAFF. The CDR3 DNA follows: TGCAGTGCTGGGGATCAGGGAAGGTTGAACACTGAAGCTTTCTTT.

This clonotype was recorded many times. The rearrangement joins TRBV11-2 to TRBJ2-3, with a weak D call TRBD2 (7 bases). The ends were cut back, 5 bases at V and 3 bases at J, with 18 bases in the middle. Germline V gives CDR1 SGHAT, CDR2 FQNNGV. The CDR3 spans 16 residues. CDR3 loop: CASSRNRGATTDTQYF. Here the CDR3 DNA reads TGTGCCAGCAGCCGAAATCGGGGGGCTACTACAGATACGCAGTATTTT.

The chain uses TRBV6-1 and TRBJ2-3, with D perhaps matching TRBD1 or TRBD2 (5 bases each). CDR1 is MNHNS, CDR2 SASEGT, per germline. V lost 5 bases, J lost 7 bases, and 13 bases lay in between. The CDR3 length is 13 residues. The DNA for the CDR3 is TGTGCCAGCAGTCGGCCGGGACCCAATACGCAGTATTTT. This encodes CASSRPGPNTQYF.

V is TRBV20-1 and J is TRBJ2-2; D is unclear. Germline loops: CDR1 DFQATT, CDR2 SNEGSKA (reference sequence). The CDR3 totals 12 residues. V gave up 3 bases and J gave up 4 bases, with 6 bases separating them. The CDR3 DNA reads as TGCAGTGCTAGTGGTTCCACCGGGGAGCTGTTTTTT. Protein: CSASGSTGELFF.

V and J are TRBV7-8 and TRBJ2-5; 8 positions agree with TRBD2. This CDR3 has 16 amino acids. Germline CDR1 and CDR2: SGHVS and FQNEAQ. The V and J ends lost 5 bases and 2 bases, in that order; junction bases with no gene match: 10. CDR3 nucleotide sequence: TGTGCCAGCAGCCCAATGTCCAGCGGGGGACAAGAGACCCAGTACTTC. Residues: CASSPMSSGGQETQYF. Full variable domain (outside the CDR3, taken from reference TRBV7-8 and TRBJ2-5): GAGVSQSPRYKVAKRGQDVALRCDPISGHVSLFWYQQALGQGPEFLTYFQNEAQLDKSGLPSDRFFAERPEGSVSTLKIQRTQQEDSAVYLCASSPMSSGGQETQYFGPGTRLLVL.

This clonotype was counted ten times or more. The chain recombines TRBV20-1 with TRBJ2-5, with 7 nucleotides matching TRBD2. This CDR3 contains 15 residues. V was pared by 0 bases and J by 1 base, with 5 bases of the junction left unmatched. Germline V lookup: CDR1 DFQATT, CDR2 SNEGSKA (reference sequence). The CDR3: CSARDWASGQETQYF. The DNA for the CDR3 is TGCAGTGCTAGAGATTGGGCTAGCGGCCAAGAGACCCAGTACTTC.

This clonotype appeared a few times. V gene TRBV27 combines with J gene TRBJ1-2; D is ambiguous. From germline, CDR1 is MNHEY and CDR2 SMNVEV (reference sequence). This CDR3 region has 13 residues. V was clipped by 5 bases and J by 5 bases, with 12 bases between them. CDR3 DNA: TGTGCCAGCAGTCCGCCGAACGGGTATGGCTACACCTTC. Encoded protein: CASSPPNGYGYTF.

This clonotype was counted at least ten times. This sequence joins TRBV6-1 and TRBJ1-5; 7 bases align to TRBD1. J was trimmed by 6 bases and V by 4 bases; bases with no gene match: 6. This CDR3 comprises 14 residues. Germline loops: CDR1 MNHNS, CDR2 SASEGT. This chain's CDR3 is CASSVTGAGQPQHF. The CDR3 bases are TGTGCCAGCAGTGTTACAGGGGCTGGTCAGCCCCAGCATTTT.

This clonotype came up many times. The chain uses TRBV20-1 and TRBJ2-3; 8 nucleotides match TRBD2. The CDR3 sequence is 14 residues long. Germline CDR1 reads DFQATT; CDR2 reads SNEGSKA (reference sequence). V gave up 4 bases and J gave up 6 bases; unmatched junction bases: 9. The CDR3 protein is CSATFGGARDTQYF. CDR3 sequence (DNA): TGCAGTGCTACCTTCGGGGGGGCAAGGGATACGCAGTATTTT.

This clonotype was observed a few times. The chain links TRBV20-1 to TRBJ2-7, with a possible D match to TRBD1 (6 bases). The CDR3 runs to 16 residues. V shed 0 bases and J shed 2 bases, with 17 bases lying between them. Germline V CDR1 and CDR2: DFQATT, SNEGSKA (reference sequence). In DNA, the CDR3 is TGCAGTGCTAGAGATCGGGGTCAGGGGAATCCCTACGAGCAGTACTTC. Protein sequence: CSARDRGQGNPYEQYF.

The chain has TRBV12-3 or TRBV12-4 and TRBJ2-1; a possible D gene is TRBD2 (5 bases). V lost 1 base and J 7 bases, leaving 8 bases between the germline ends. This CDR3 region has 13 residues. In DNA, the CDR3 is TGTGCCAGCAGTTTAGGGAGCGGTAATGAGCAGTTCTTC. Translating gives CASSLGSGNEQFF.

This clonotype was recorded many times. The chain has TRBV20-1 and TRBJ2-7; no definite D call. This CDR3 comprises 14 residues. Trimming removed 0 bases from V and 3 bases from J, with 12 bases in between. CDR1 is DFQATT and CDR2 is SNEGSKA in the germline V gene (reference sequence). The CDR3 DNA sequence: TGCAGTGCTAGAGATAACTTCGGCAGCTACGAGCAGTACTTC. This gives the protein CSARDNFGSYEQYF.

V and J are TRBV29-1 and TRBJ1-2; D is undetermined. In germline, CDR1 is SQVTM, CDR2 ANQGSEA. This CDR3 region has 11 residues. V dropped 4 bases and J dropped 2 bases, with 5 bases sitting between them. CDR3 sequence: CSVGKNYGYTF. Written as DNA, the CDR3 is TGCAGCGTTGGGAAAAACTATGGCTACACCTTC. The full variable domain, with the rest looked up from reference TRBV29-1 and TRBJ1-2, is SAVISQKPSRDICQRGTSLTIQCQVDSQVTMMFWYRQQPGQSLTLIATANQGSEATYESGFVIDKFPISRPNLTFSTLTVSNMSPEDSSIYLCSVGKNYGYTFGSGTRLTVV.

The chain couples TRBV7-2 to TRBJ2-5; D call uncertain. This CDR3 spans 12 amino acids. Trimming left V 4 bases short and J 5 bases short, with 8 bases between. Germline loops: CDR1 SGHTA, CDR2 FQGNSA. CDR3 DNA sequence: TGTGCCAGCAGCTCAAACCGGGAGACCCAGTACTTC. Translated, it gives CASSSNRETQYF.

The J gene is TRBJ2-7, the V gene TRBV7-3; tentatively, D is TRBD2 (7 bases). This CDR3 contains 17 residues. In germline, CDR1 is SGHTA, CDR2 FQGTGA. Trimming stripped 1 base from V and 4 bases from J, with 20 bases between. The DNA of the CDR3 is TGTGCCAGCAGCTTAATGGGGGGGGCCCCGAAGGAATACGAGCAGTACTTC. As protein: CASSLMGGAPKEYEQYF.